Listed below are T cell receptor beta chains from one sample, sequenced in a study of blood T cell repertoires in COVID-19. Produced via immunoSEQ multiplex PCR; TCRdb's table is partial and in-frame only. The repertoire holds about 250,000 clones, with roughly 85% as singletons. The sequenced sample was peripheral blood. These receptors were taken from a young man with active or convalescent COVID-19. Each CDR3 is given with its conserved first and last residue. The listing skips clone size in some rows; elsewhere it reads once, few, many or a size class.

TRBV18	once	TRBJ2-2	CASSPEDLPTGELFF
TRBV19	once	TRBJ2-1	CASSSSGGPYNEQFF
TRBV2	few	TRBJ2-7	CASRKIGDFYEQYF
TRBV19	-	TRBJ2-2	CASSGGGVGLRELFF
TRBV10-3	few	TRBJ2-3	CAISESELSSTDTQYF
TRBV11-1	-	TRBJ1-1	CASSPFARGGTEAFF
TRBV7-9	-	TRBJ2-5	CASSLLAGGNQETQYF
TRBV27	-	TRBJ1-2	CASRTGFDGYTF
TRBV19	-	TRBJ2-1	CASKTKSGREYNEQFF
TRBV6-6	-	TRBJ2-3	CASTEAGGVVGDTQYF
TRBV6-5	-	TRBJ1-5	CASSSRNSNQPQHF
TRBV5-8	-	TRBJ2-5	CASSLYGRALETQYF
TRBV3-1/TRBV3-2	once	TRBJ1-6	CASSQGTGISNSPLHF
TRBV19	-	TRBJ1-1	CASTPLDRNTEAFF
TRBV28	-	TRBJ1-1	CATTRSGGRRTEAFF
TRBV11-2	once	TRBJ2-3	CASSLVPRGNTDTQYF
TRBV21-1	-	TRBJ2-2	CASSKRSPLAGPSANTGELFF
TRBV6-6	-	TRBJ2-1	CASNSDGGRGQFF
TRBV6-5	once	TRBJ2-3	CASSYFAGGLTDTQYF
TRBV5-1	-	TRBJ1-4	CASSVFGNEKLFF
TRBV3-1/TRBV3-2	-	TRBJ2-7	CASRHPNRPREQYF
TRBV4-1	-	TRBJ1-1	CASSQGLGQGATEAFF
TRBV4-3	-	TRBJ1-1	CASSQDSYRRAFF
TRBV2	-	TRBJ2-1	CASSELGHSPPNEQFF
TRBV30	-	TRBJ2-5	CAWSVEGTQYF
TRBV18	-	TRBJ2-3	CASSPLAAGDTQYF
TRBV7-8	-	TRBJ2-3	CAGSVGRGGTDTQYF
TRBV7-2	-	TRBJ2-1	CASSAERAYNEQFF
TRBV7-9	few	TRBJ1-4	CASHPGQAPLLSDEKLFF
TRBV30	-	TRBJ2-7	CAWSVPSWDRKTYEQYF
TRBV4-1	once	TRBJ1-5	CASSQLQGLNQPQHF
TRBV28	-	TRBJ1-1	CASSLDTTNTEAFF
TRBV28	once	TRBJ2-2	CASSFRLLASYTGELFF
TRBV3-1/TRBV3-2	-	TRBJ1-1	CASSDPGTGATEAFF
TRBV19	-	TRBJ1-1	CASSIMGSPNTEAFF
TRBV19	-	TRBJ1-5	CASSIVHNSNQPQHF
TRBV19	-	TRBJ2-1	CATKPRLAGVRYNEQFF
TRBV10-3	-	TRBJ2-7	CAISPMGRRDEQYF
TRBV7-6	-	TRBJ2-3	CASSFGTSPPDTQYF
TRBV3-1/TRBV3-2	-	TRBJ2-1	CASSPDRDRGKSYNEQFF
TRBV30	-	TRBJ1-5	CAWSTGSNQPQHF
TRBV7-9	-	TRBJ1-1	CASSLGSPFMGGTEAFF
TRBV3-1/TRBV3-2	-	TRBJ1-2	CASSHLREGASRGYTF
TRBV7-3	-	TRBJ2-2	CASSPTRGGRTGELFF
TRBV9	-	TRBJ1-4	CASSVASTGGEKLFF
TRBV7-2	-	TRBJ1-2	CASSLVGGSGYTF